This TCR beta chain came from a study of blood T cell repertoires in COVID-19. At the level of the study: Sites across the United States, Italy and Spain contributed samples from acute and convalescent COVID-19. PBMCs, B-cell-depleted T cells, or T cells were the source of the cDNA or gDNA that made up the material.

The CDR3 is made up of 12 amino acids. Per germline, CDR1 DFQATT and CDR2 SNEGSKA (reference sequence). V gave up 3 bases and J gave up 6 bases, with 11 bases separating them. Study processing details: Researchers report that nucleated cell counts were estimated from reference gene primer amplification. TCRdb's copy holds only in-frame clones and misses some; the assay was immunoSEQ multiplex PCR. That table supplies the V and J calls and clone size; D and trimming were determined from the DNA. Of some 270,000 clones in the sample, 84% were seen once. The sequenced sample was peripheral blood. The TCR originated in a person between 65 and 80 years old with COVID-19, enrolled during active disease. The chain recombines TRBV20-1 with TRBJ1-2, with D possibly TRBD1 on 6 matching bases. The CDR3 nucleotides are TGCAGTGCTAGTTTGGGGGCGCATGGCTACACCTTC. It specifies CSASLGAHGYTF.